In its sample, the clone carrying this TCR beta chain was seen many times. Its matching antigen is unknown. Over 190 million TCR-beta sequences (from 15-18 subjects) were yielded by each sequencing run. MiXCR, run by TCRdb on the 5' RACE reads, gives a single entry per CDR3 protein. The sample includes fewer than 40,000 distinct CDR3 sequences, approximately 5% of them seen just once. The CDR3 runs 14 residues. V dropped 5 bases and J dropped 9; count of bases not matched to a gene: 5. CDR1 and CDR2 (germline): SEHNR, FQNEAQ (reference sequence). These data originate in a study of neurological immune-mediated disorders. Broader study findings: None of the CDR3 amino acid sequences in expanded clones turned up in more than one subject, which points to private repertoires in all groups. The study found the most TCR clonal expansion in HTLV-1-associated myelopathy and the least in multiple sclerosis, below healthy controls.

Libraries from sorted cells each used approximately 1 million CD4+ or CD8+ T cells. This receptor was taken from a woman aged 45-60 years in good health. The chain combines TRBV7-9 with TRBJ2-1, with 12 bases fitting TRBD1. The sequenced sample was CD4+ T cells from blood. CDR3 coding DNA: TGTGCCAGCAGCGGGGGACAGGGGGCCGCTGAGCAGTTCTTC. It yields the protein CASSGGQGAAEQFF.